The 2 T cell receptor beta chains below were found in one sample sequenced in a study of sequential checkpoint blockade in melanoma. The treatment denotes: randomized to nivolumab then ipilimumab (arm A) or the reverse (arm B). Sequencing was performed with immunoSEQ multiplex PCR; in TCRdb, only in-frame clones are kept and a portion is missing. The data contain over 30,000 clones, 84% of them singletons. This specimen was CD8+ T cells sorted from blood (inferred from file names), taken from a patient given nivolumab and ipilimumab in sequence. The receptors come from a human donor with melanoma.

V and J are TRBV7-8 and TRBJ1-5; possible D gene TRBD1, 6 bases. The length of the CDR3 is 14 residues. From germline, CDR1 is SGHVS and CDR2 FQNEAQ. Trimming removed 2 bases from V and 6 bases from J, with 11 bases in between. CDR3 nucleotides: TGTGCCAGCAGCTTACCAGGGGCGGGTCAGCCCCAGCATTTT. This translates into CASSLPGAGQPQHF.

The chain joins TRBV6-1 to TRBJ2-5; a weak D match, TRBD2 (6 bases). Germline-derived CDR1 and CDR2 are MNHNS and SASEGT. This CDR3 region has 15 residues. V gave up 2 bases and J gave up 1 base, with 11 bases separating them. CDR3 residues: CASSESAGGQETQYF. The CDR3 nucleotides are TGTGCCAGCAGTGAATCAGCGGGTGGCCAAGAGACCCAGTACTTC.